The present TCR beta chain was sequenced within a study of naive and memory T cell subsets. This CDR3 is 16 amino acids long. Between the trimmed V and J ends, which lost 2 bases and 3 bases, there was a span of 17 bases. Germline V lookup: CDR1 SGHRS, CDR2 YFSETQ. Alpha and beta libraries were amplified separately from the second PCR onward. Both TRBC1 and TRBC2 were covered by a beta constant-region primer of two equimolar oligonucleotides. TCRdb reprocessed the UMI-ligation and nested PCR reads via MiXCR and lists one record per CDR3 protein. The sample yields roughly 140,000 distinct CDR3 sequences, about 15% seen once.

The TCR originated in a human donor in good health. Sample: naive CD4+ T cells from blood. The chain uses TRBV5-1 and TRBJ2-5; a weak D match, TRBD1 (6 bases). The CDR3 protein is CASSFPPQGTEETQYF. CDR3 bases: TGCGCCAGCAGCTTCCCTCCCCAGGGGACGGAAGAGACCCAGTACTTC.